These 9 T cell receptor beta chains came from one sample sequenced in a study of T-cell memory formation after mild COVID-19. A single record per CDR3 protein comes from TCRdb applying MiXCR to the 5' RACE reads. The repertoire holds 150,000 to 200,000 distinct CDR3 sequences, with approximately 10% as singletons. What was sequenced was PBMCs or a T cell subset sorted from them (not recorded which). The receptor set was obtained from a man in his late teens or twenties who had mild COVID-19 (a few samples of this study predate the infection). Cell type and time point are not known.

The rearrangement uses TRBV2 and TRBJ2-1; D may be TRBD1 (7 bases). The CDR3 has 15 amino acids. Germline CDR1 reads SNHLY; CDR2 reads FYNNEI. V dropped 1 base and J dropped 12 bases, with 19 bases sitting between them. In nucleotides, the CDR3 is TGTGCCAGCAGTGAAGGTCTACAGGGGCTTAGCGGGCAGTTCTTC. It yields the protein CASSEGLQGLSGQFF.

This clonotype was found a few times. As DNA, the CDR3 is TGTGCCAGCAGCTCGCTAAAGGACAGGGACAATGAGCAGTTCTTC. Residues: CASSSLKDRDNEQFF. The chain employs TRBV7-9 and TRBJ2-1; 8 nucleotides agree with TRBD1. Germline loops: CDR1 SEHNR, CDR2 FQNEAQ (reference sequence). The V and J ends lost 4 bases and 5 bases, in that order; junction bases with no gene match: 7. This CDR3 is 15 amino acids long.

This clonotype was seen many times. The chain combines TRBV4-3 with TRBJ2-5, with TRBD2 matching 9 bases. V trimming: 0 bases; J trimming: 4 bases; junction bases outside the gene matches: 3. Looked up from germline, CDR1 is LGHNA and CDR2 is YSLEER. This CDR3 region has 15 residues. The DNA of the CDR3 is TGCGCCAGCAGCCAAGACGGGCGGGGGGGAGAGACCCAGTACTTC. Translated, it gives CASSQDGRGGETQYF.

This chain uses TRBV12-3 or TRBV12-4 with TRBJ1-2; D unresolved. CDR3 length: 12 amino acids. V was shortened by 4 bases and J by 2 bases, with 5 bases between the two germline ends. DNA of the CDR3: TGTGCCAGCAGTTGGGAGAACTATGGCTACACCTTC. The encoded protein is CASSWENYGYTF.

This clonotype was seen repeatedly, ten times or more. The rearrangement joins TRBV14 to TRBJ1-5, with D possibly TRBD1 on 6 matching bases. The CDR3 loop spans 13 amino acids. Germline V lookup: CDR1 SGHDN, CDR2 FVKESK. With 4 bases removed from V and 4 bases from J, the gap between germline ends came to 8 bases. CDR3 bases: TGTGCCAGCAGCCCGGACAGTAATCAGCCCCAGCATTTT. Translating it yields CASSPDSNQPQHF. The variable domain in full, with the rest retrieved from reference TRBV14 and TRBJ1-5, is EAGVTQFPSHSVIEKGQTVTLRCDPISGHDNLYWYRRVMGKEIKFLLHFVKESKQDESGMPNNRFLAERTGGTYSTLKVQPAELEDSGVYFCASSPDSNQPQHFGDGTRLSIL.

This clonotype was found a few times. The CDR3 reads CASTIGQNTGELFF. The CDR3 DNA sequence: TGTGCCAGTACCATTGGTCAGAACACCGGGGAGCTGTTTTTT. The chain uses TRBV19 and TRBJ2-2; no clear D. The CDR3 extends over 14 amino acids. Germline V gene sequence: CDR1 LNHDA, CDR2 SQIVND (reference sequence). With 7 bases removed from V and 1 base from J, the gap between germline ends came to 10 bases.

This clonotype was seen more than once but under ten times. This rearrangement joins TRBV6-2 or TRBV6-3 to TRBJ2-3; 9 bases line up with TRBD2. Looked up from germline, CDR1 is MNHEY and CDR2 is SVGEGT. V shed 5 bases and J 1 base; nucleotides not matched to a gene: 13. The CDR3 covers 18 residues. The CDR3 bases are TGTGCCAGCAGTCCCGTAGCGGGAGCCGGAATTCGCACAGATACGCAGTATTTT. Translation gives CASSPVAGAGIRTDTQYF.

The CDR3 DNA reads TGTGCCAGCAGCGGATTCGGGACAGGCTACACCGGGGAGCTGTTTTTT. Protein: CASSGFGTGYTGELFF. J is TRBJ2-2 and V is TRBV7-6; 8 bases map to TRBD1. Germline-derived CDR1 and CDR2 are SGHVS and FNYEAQ. This CDR3 is 16 amino acids long. The trim removed 5 bases at V and 3 bases at J, leaving 8 bases unmatched. Complete variable domain (other parts from reference TRBV7-6 and TRBJ2-2): GAGVSQSPRYKVTKRGQDVALRCDPISGHVSLYWYRQALGQGPEFLTYFNYEAQQDKSGLPNDRFSAERPEGSISTLTIQRTEQRDSAMYRCASSGFGTGYTGELFFGEGSRLTVL.

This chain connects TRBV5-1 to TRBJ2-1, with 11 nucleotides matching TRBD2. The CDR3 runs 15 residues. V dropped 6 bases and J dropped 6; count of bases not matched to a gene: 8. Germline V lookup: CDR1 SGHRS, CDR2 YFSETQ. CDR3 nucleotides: TGCGCCAGCACCCTTAGCGGGGGGGCGGGCAATGAGCAGTTCTTC. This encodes CASTLSGGAGNEQFF. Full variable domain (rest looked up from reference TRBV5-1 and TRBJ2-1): KAGVTQTPRYLIKTRGQQVTLSCSPISGHRSVSWYQQTPGQGLQFLFEYFSETQRNKGNFPGRFSGRQFSNSRSEMNVSTLELGDSALYLCASTLSGGAGNEQFFGPGTRLTVL.